This T cell receptor beta chain was observed in a study of beta chain features in type 1 diabetes. Broader study findings: A moderate, significant TCRB CDR3 shortening appeared in type 1 diabetes across four CD4+ subsets. VDJ junctions sequenced from type 1 diabetes patients showed fewer insertions and more deletions. Sequencing of cDNA might inflate the share of cells that strongly express TCR.

The V and J ends lost 3 bases and 7 bases, in that order; junction bases with no gene match: 10. This CDR3 has 16 residues. In germline, CDR1 is SGDLS, CDR2 YYNGEE. Sorting with CD45RO/CCR7/CD25/CD127/CD95/CD27 yielded naive, central memory, regulatory and stem-like memory CD4+ cells. Investigators reverse transcribed all isolated RNA, so they sequenced expressed TCRB transcripts. Each sample of naive, central memory or regulatory T cells had, on average, around 3.3 million reads. The method was immunoSEQ multiplex PCR; TCRdb's version includes in-frame clones alone and lacks a portion of them. The sample lists 250,000 to 300,000 clones; about 24% were seen once. This clone was picked up a small number of times. What it binds is unknown.

The sample comprised naive CD4+ T cells from blood. The TCR sequence derives from a woman in her thirties with type 1 diabetes. The chain joins TRBV9 to TRBJ2-1; 10 bases are shared with TRBD2. CDR3 loop: CASSGLASGSTNEQFF. The CDR3 region has the DNA TGTGCCAGCAGCGGACTTGCTAGCGGGAGTACGAATGAGCAGTTCTTC.